This T cell receptor (beta chain) was sequenced during a study of T cells in Graves' hyperthyroidism and ophthalmopathy (dated by TCRdb to the late 2010s). At the level of the whole study: Peripheral blood samples were taken at initial diagnosis, before any treatment was given. To identify TCR V-J signatures that set the groups apart, the researchers used a discovery cohort of more than 95 patients, made up of fewer than 50 with Graves' ophthalmopathy and 57 with stable Graves' hyperthyroidism. An independent validation cohort of about 19 hyperthyroidism patients and over 15 patients who later progressed to ophthalmopathy tested prospective prediction of ophthalmopathy. The 95 to 100 discovery patients were randomly divided into training and test sets at a 7:3 ratio. Thyroid tissue and blood T-cell repertoires from about 6 Graves' hyperthyroidism patients were also compared in the study. After blood sampling, hyperthyroidism patients were treated with methimazole at a starting dose of 30 mg daily, and ophthalmopathy patients were treated with high-dose intravenous methylprednisolone. The paper reports TCR Vbeta CDR3 sequencing of some 140 peripheral blood samples: under 45 ophthalmopathy, roughly 74 hyperthyroidism and 17 progressor patients. What the authors observed across the whole study: No statistical method was used to set the sample size in advance, and investigators knew the group allocation. Blood samples also contained most of the expanded thyroid clonotypes (frequency above 0.001), which suggests that blood repertoires may reflect thyroid immune responses. In cross-validation, a model built on a 13 V-J signature told ophthalmopathy apart from stable hyperthyroidism with about 90% sensitivity and roughly 81% specificity, and in testing the same model reached 80%/75%. In validation, the model predicted progression to ophthalmopathy a median of about 6 months before onset, with around 70% sensitivity and about 72% specificity.

Its CDR3 holds 16 amino acids, cysteine through phenylalanine. The entry retains the CDR3 DNA only, 48 bases that are in frame from base 1. Trimming takes 0 bases off V and 1 base off J; junction bases not matched to a gene: 4. The germline V gene (reference sequence) specifies DFQATT as CDR1 and SNEGSKA as CDR2. TCR beta CDR3 regions were amplified from RNA transcripts. A first-round RT-PCR of the TCR CDR3 used the HTBI primer set with the Qiagen OneStep RT-PCR kit. Libraries were constructed in a second round of multiplex PCR, after which size selection and purification were performed. Libraries were sequenced paired-end with 100 bp reads on an Illumina HiSeq2000. The authors processed their data as follows. SOAPnuke was used to process the raw data, throwing out any read that contained adapters or uncalled bases, had a mean Phred below 15, or lacked an exact constant-primer or identifier match. COPE v1.2.5 was used to merge the high-quality paired reads, and each unique nucleotide sequence was defined as a clonotype. MiTCR v1.1 was used to align clonotypes to the IMGT TRBV, TRBD and TRBJ reference segments. The analysis was restricted to V-J combinations with a frequency above 0.0001, which together covered 98% to 99.2% of the repertoires. The TCS score was defined as the ratio of F50 (clonal expansion) to E x V (chaos), calculated using BLOSUM62-based TCRdist between CDR3 peptides within each V-J. Welch's t-statistics and random forest reduced fewer than 600 V-J features to 10 to 15, which were used in a naive Bayes classifier (R e1071). The public reads were run again by TCRdb, first through fastp at Q25 and then through MiXCR, and only productive beta chains were kept. Here each entry gathers all rows of one CDR3 protein and keeps the most common genes and DNA. These V and J calls originate from TCRdb's pipeline instead of the authors' own analysis. A total of fewer than 500,000 distinct CDR3 sequences appear in this sample, about 15% of them only once. The ten top clones hold roughly 13% of the sample.

In the ophthalmopathy patients, disease was moderately to severely active, with a Clinical Activity Score of 3 or more, a NOSPECS grade of 4 or more, and a duration of less than 3 months. Patients with uncontrolled infections, other autoimmune diseases, pregnancy or lactation were excluded. Diagnoses were based on clinical symptoms, serum thyroxine and TRAb, thyroid ultrasound and orbital computed tomography. PBMCs were separated from under 12 ml of fresh peripheral blood using Ficoll-Paque density gradient centrifugation. Total RNA was extracted with Trizol reagent, and quality was checked on an Agilent 2100 Bioanalyzer. In the case of this clonotype: Its antigen has not been determined. No qualities accompany the bases; no much larger clone lies one base away.

The receptor chain draws on TRBV20-1 and TRBJ2-3; TRBD2 fits 10 bases in the junction. The source of this sequence is a man aged 18 to 35 with Graves' ophthalmopathy. Sample: blood. CDR3 protein: CSARDLGTSGTDTQYF. The sequenced DNA: TGCAGTGCTAGAGATCTCGGGACTAGCGGCACAGATACGCAGTATTTT.